Sequencing of this T cell receptor (beta chain) was carried out in a study of immune heterogeneity within non-small cell lung tumors. Study summary: Of the tumors, 4 were squamous cell, roughly 11 non-squamous, and 1 not otherwise specified.

Germline-derived CDR1 and CDR2 are MDHEN and SYDVKM. The CDR3 is 15 residues long. Template input, which was bulk tumor genomic DNA, totaled 600 ng per sample. Collection of several biopsies per primary tumor, spaced far apart, took place during surgery. Untreated, newly diagnosed non-small cell lung cancer patients underwent curative surgery. Note on this clonotype: What it binds is not known. An end of the junction differs from the germline gene, which may be a read error.

Study results and limitations: With an R of 0.3 to 0.4, local T-cell clonality correlated moderately but significantly with local tumor mutational burden. Patients largely differed in their high-frequency T-cell receptor beta clonotypes. Alongside site-unique high-frequency clones, identical dominant CDR3 beta clonotypes recurred across tumor sites within a patient.

TCR beta CDR3 regions came from multiplex PCR with 32 forward V and 13 reverse J primers. TCRdb recomputed calls from the multiplex PCR reads with MiXCR, one row per CDR3 protein. There are 25,000 to 40,000 distinct CDR3 sequences in the sample; approximately 30% occur only once, and 3% to 4.5% lies in the top ten. The sample consisted of lung tumor tissue. The V call is TRBV28, the J call TRBJ1-5; D may be TRBD1 (5 bases). This sequence originates from a man aged 35-49 years with non-small cell lung cancer. As DNA, the CDR3 is TGTGCCAGCAGGGGGGGGGGGACCGGCAATCAGACCCAGCATTTT. Protein: CASRGGGTGNQTQHF.